Below, 16 T cell receptor beta chains from the same sample are listed, as sequenced in a study of identical twins. TCRdb passed the 5' RACE reads through MiXCR, listing each CDR3 protein once. The table has 300,000 to 400,000 distinct CDR3 sequences, about 12% seen once. The sample also formed part of further work on yellow fever vaccine responses in identical twins.

The source material was CD8+ T cells sorted from blood. The receptors stem from a woman younger than 35 in good health.

The chain employs TRBV7-8 and TRBJ2-5; D is ambiguous. The CDR3 loop spans 14 amino acids. Trimming removed 5 bases from V and 1 base from J, with 11 bases in between. Germline V gene sequence: CDR1 SGHVS, CDR2 FQNEAQ. CDR3 nucleotides: TGTGCCAGCAGCCCCCTAAGTGTCCAAGAGACCCAGTACTTC. It codes for CASSPLSVQETQYF. Full variable domain (rest looked up from reference TRBV7-8 and TRBJ2-5): GAGVSQSPRYKVAKRGQDVALRCDPISGHVSLFWYQQALGQGPEFLTYFQNEAQLDKSGLPSDRFFAERPEGSVSTLKIQRTQQEDSAVYLCASSPLSVQETQYFGPGTRLLVL.

The genes are TRBV24-1 and TRBJ2-1; 8 nucleotides line up with TRBD1. The CDR3 is 15 residues long. The V gene end was trimmed by 7 bases and the J gene end by 5 bases; junction bases not matched to a gene: 9. The germline V gene has CDR1 KGHDR and CDR2 SFDVKD. In nucleotides, the CDR3 is TGTGCCACCAGATCTAGACAGGGGCCCAACAATGAGCAGTTCTTC. Translating it yields CATRSRQGPNNEQFF.

The chain joins TRBV7-2 to TRBJ2-3, with TRBD2 matching over 9 bases. Germline-derived CDR1 and CDR2 are SGHTA and FQGNSA. Trimming cost V 5 bases and J 4 bases; bases outside gene matches: 13. This CDR3 contains 17 residues. CDR3 nucleotides: TGTGCCAGCAGCCCCTGGGGTGGGACTAGCATCGCAGATACGCAGTATTTT. Protein product: CASSPWGGTSIADTQYF.

This clonotype has a handful of counts. The chain links TRBV12-3 or TRBV12-4 to TRBJ2-5, with 8 positions matching TRBD1. Trimming removed 2 bases from V and 5 bases from J; junction bases left unmatched: 10. This CDR3 has 16 amino acids. CDR3: CASSLPGGAWNETQYF. In nucleotides, the CDR3 is TGTGCCAGCAGTTTACCAGGGGGCGCTTGGAATGAGACCCAGTACTTC.

This clonotype was seen only a few times. The chain combines TRBV6-1 with TRBJ2-7; D is perhaps TRBD1 (6 bases). The V end lost 4 bases, the J end lost 3 bases, and 13 bases lay between the germline ends. CDR3 length equals 14 residues. The V gene's germline CDR1 is MNHNS and CDR2 SASEGT. The CDR3 DNA sequence: TGTGCCAGCAGTGGTCCCCCCAGGGGCTACGAGCAGTACTTC. Translation: CASSGPPRGYEQYF.

The table lists this clonotype with many counts. The V call is TRBV12-3 or TRBV12-4, the J call TRBJ1-6; possibly TRBD1 for D (5 bases). V was cut by 6 bases and J by 2 bases, with 8 bases left in between. The CDR3 is 14 amino acids. CDR3 sequence reads: CASSRGAYNSPLHF. CDR3 sequence (DNA): TGTGCCAGCAGCCGAGGGGCCTATAATTCACCCCTCCACTTT.

This chain connects TRBV4-1 to TRBJ2-2; D gene unclear. CDR3 length: 15 amino acids. The germline V gene has CDR1 MGHRA and CDR2 YSYEKL. The V gene lost 1 base and the J gene lost 4 bases, with 10 bases spanning the gap. CDR3 sequence: CASSQGRVGTGELFF. Written as DNA, the CDR3 is TGCGCCAGCAGCCAAGGGCGCGTCGGCACCGGGGAGCTGTTTTTT.

The chain links TRBV20-1 to TRBJ2-1; D is tentatively TRBD1 or TRBD2 (5 bases each). The length of the CDR3 is 16 residues. Per the germline V gene, CDR1 is DFQATT and CDR2 is SNEGSKA (reference sequence). Trimming took 0 bases from V and 3 from J, leaving 15 bases between them. The CDR3 region is CSARDGGSGHYNEQFF. The CDR3 bases are TGCAGTGCTAGAGATGGAGGCAGCGGACACTACAATGAGCAGTTCTTC.

V gene TRBV12-3 or TRBV12-4 combines with J gene TRBJ2-1, with D uncertain. The length of the CDR3 is 16 residues. Trimming pared 6 bases from V and 0 bases from J, leaving 15 bases between. CDR3 sequence: CASSPGFGFSYNEQFF. The CDR3 DNA follows: TGTGCCAGCAGCCCAGGCTTTGGGTTCTCCTACAATGAGCAGTTCTTC.

V usage is TRBV27 and J usage is TRBJ2-6, with D hard to call. This CDR3 region has 17 residues. V dropped 1 base and J dropped 0 bases, with 10 bases sitting between them. Per the germline V gene, CDR1 is MNHEY and CDR2 is SMNVEV (reference sequence). DNA of the CDR3: TGTGCCAGCAGTTTATTCCCTCGCGGCTCTGGGGCCAACGTCCTGACTTTC. Encoded protein: CASSLFPRGSGANVLTF.

This clonotype was recorded a few times. The chain uses TRBV13 and TRBJ1-4, with unresolved D. V lost 1 base to trimming and J lost 0 bases, with 3 bases between them. Germline V gives CDR1 PRHDT, CDR2 FYEKMQ (reference sequence). This CDR3 comprises 14 residues. CDR3: CASSLAATNEKLFF. Written as DNA, the CDR3 is TGTGCCAGCAGCTTAGCAGCAACTAATGAAAAACTGTTTTTT.

This clonotype has just a few counts. The chain is built from TRBV19 and TRBJ2-1; TRBD2 aligns across 8 bases. CDR1 and CDR2 (germline): LNHDA, SQIVND (reference sequence). Trimming at V came to 1 base and at J to 3 bases, leaving 11 bases not matched to a gene. The CDR3 has 18 residues. CDR3 loop: CASSIAGGGQDYYNEQFF. CDR3 nucleotides: TGTGCCAGTAGTATAGCCGGGGGGGGGCAGGACTACTACAATGAGCAGTTCTTC. Supplemented by reference TRBV19 and TRBJ2-1, the full variable domain reads DGGITQSPKYLFRKEGQNVTLSCEQNLNHDAMYWYRQDPGQGLRLIYYSQIVNDFQKGDIAEGYSVSREKKESFPLTVTSAQKNPTAFYLCASSIAGGGQDYYNEQFFGPGTRLTVL.

This chain connects TRBV18 to TRBJ1-1; 7 nucleotides agree with TRBD1. The V gene end was trimmed by 3 bases and the J gene end by 7 bases; junction bases not matched to a gene: 8. The CDR3 is made up of 14 amino acids. Per the germline V gene, CDR1 is KGHSH and CDR2 is LQKENI. The CDR3 bases are TGTGCCAGCTCACCGACAGGGATTGAGGGTGAAGCTTTCTTT. It codes for CASSPTGIEGEAFF.

This clonotype has more than one count but fewer than ten. This chain connects TRBV4-1 to TRBJ2-7; D uncertain. This CDR3 contains 14 residues. V was pared by 1 base and J by 4 bases, with 11 bases between. The V gene's germline CDR1 is MGHRA and CDR2 YSYEKL. The CDR3: CASSQGWGTYEQYV. DNA for the CDR3: TGCGCCAGCAGCCAAGGGTGGGGTACTTACGAGCAGTACGTC.

The chain has TRBV9 and TRBJ2-5; 8 bases are a match to TRBD1. V lost 3 bases, J lost 3 bases, and 4 bases stayed unmatched. This CDR3 is built from 14 residues. Germline CDR1 reads SGDLS; CDR2 reads YYNGEE. CDR3 region: CASSEGTGKETQYF. For the CDR3, the DNA is TGTGCCAGCAGCGAAGGGACAGGTAAAGAGACCCAGTACTTC. Using reference TRBV9 and TRBJ2-5 for the parts outside the CDR3, the full variable domain is DSGVTQTPKHLITATGQRVTLRCSPRSGDLSVYWYQQSLDQGLQFLIQYYNGEERAKGNILERFSAQQFPDLHSELNLSSLELGDSALYFCASSEGTGKETQYFGPGTRLLVL.

This chain joins TRBV20-1 and TRBJ2-1; 7 bases line up with TRBD2. Germline V gene lookup returns CDR1 DFQATT and CDR2 SNEGSKA (reference sequence). The ends lost 0 bases at V and 3 bases at J; junction bases unmatched: 8. This CDR3 comprises 16 residues. CDR3: CSARDVWGGGYNEQFF. The DNA of the CDR3 is TGCAGTGCTAGAGATGTATGGGGGGGTGGCTACAATGAGCAGTTCTTC.